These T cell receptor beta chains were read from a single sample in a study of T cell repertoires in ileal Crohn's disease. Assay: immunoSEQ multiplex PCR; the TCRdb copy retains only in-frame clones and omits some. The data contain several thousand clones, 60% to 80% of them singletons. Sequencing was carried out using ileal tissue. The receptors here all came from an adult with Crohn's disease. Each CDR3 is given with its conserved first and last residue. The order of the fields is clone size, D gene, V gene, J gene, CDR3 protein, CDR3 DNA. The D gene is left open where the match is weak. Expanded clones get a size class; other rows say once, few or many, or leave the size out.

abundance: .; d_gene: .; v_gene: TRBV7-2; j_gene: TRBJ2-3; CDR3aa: CASSYRRGISTDTQYF; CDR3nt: TGTGCCAGCAGCTATCGGCGGGGCATTTCCACAGATACGCAGTATTTT
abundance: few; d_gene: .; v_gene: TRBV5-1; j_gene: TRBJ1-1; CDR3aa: CASSLLGDTEAFF; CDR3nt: TGCGCCAGCAGCCTTCTCGGTGACACTGAAGCTTTCTTT
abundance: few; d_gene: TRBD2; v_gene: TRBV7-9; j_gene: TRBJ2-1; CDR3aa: CASSALGGNNEQFF; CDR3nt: TGTGCCAGCAGCGCCTTGGGGGGGAACAATGAGCAGTTCTTC
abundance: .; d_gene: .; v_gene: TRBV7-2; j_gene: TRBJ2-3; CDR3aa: CASSTLGGMSTDTQYF; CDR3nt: TGTGCCAGCAGCACCCTGGGGGGTATGAGCACAGATACGCAGTATTTT
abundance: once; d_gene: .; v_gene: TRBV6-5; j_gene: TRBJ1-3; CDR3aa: CASRSPSGNTIYF; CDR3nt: TGTGCCAGCAGGTCCCCGTCTGGAAACACCATATATTTT
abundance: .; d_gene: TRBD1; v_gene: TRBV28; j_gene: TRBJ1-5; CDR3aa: CASSPNPRGQGYNQPQHF; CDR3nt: TGTGCCAGCAGCCCCAACCCTAGGGGACAGGGTTACAATCAGCCCCAGCATTTT
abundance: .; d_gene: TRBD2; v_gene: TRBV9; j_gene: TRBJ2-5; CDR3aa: CASSVGGLGETQYF; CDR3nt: TGTGCCAGCAGCGTAGGTGGACTAGGGGAGACCCAGTACTTC
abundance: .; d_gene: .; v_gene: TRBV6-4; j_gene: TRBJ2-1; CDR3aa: CASSDGSGPLNEQFF; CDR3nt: TGTGCCAGCAGTGACGGGAGCGGGCCCCTTAATGAGCAGTTCTTC
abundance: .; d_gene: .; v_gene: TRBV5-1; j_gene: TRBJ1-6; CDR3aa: CASSLAPGSPLHF; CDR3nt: TGCGCCAGCAGCTTGGCCCCAGGGTCACCCCTCCACTTT
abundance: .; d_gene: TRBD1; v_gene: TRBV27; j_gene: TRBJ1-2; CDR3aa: CASSLTGREGYTF; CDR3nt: TGTGCCAGCAGTTTGACAGGGCGAGAAGGCTACACCTTC
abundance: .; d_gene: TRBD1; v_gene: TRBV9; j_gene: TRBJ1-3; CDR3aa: CASSVAGQGTGNTIYF; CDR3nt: TGTGCCAGCAGCGTAGCGGGACAGGGGACTGGAAACACCATATATTTT
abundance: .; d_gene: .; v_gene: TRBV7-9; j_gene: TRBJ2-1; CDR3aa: CASSPTRGSYNEQFF; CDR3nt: TGTGCCAGCAGCCCTACACGGGGGTCCTACAATGAGCAGTTCTTC
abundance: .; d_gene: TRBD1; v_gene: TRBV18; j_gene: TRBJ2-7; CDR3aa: CASSAGTGGDEQYF; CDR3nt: TGTGCCAGTTCCGCCGGGACAGGGGGCGACGAGCAGTACTTC
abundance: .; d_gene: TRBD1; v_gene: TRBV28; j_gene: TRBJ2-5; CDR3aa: CASSLIGGRETQYF; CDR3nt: TGTGCCAGCAGTTTAATAGGGGGCCGGGAGACCCAGTACTTC
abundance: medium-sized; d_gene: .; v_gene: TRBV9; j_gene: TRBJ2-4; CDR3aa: CASSPAGRQNIQYF; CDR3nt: TGTGCCAGCAGCCCCGCGGGACGGCAAAACATTCAGTACTTC
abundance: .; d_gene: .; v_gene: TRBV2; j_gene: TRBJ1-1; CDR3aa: CASTRNTEAFF; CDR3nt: TGTGCCAGCACGCGGAACACTGAAGCTTTCTTT
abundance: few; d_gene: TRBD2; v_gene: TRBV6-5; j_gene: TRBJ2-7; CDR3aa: CASRQTGLAFGEQYF; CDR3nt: TGTGCCAGCAGGCAGACGGGACTAGCGTTTGGCGAGCAGTACTTC
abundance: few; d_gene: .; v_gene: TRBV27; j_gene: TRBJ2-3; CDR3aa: CASSPVELTDTQYF; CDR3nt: TGTGCCAGCAGTCCTGTCGAACTTACAGATACGCAGTATTTT
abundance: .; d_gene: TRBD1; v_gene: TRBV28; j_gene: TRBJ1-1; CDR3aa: CASSDNDRGSTEAFF; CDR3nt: TGTGCCAGCAGTGATAACGACAGGGGGAGCACTGAAGCTTTCTTT
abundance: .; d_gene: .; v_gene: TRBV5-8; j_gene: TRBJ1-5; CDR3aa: CASRQGLNQPQHF; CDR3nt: TGTGCCAGCAGGCAGGGGCTAAATCAGCCCCAGCATTTT
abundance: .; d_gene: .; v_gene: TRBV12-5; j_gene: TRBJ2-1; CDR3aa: CASGLVLGGDNNEQFF; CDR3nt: TGTGCTAGTGGTTTGGTACTGGGCGGGGATAACAATGAGCAGTTCTTC
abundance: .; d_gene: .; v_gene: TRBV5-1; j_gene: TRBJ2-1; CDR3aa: CASMWTRGARGNEQFF; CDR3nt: TGCGCCAGCATGTGGACCCGCGGGGCGCGAGGGAATGAGCAGTTCTTC
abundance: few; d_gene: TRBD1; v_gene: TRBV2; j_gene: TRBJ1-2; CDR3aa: CASRGDREWNGYTF; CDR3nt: TGTGCCAGCAGAGGGGACAGGGAATGGAATGGCTACACCTTC
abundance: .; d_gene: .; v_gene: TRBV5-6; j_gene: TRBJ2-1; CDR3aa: CASSLEQAGEQFF; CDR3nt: TGTGCCAGCAGCTTGGAGCAGGCCGGAGAGCAGTTCTTC
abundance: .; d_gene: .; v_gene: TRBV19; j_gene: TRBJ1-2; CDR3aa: CASSIGGNYGYTF; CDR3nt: TGTGCCAGTAGTATTGGGGGCAACTATGGCTACACCTTC
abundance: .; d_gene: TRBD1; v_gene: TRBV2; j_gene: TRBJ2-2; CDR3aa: CASSPRDRGVNGELFF; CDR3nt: TGTGCCAGCAGTCCCCGGGACAGGGGAGTGAACGGGGAGCTGTTTTTT
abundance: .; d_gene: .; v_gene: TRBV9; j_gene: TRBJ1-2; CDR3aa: CASSALRAGGYTF; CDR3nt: TGTGCCAGCAGCGCTCTCAGGGCGGGGGGATACACCTTC
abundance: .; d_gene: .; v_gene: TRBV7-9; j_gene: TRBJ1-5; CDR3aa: CASSLGTASRQPQHF; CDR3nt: TGTGCCAGCAGCTTAGGGACAGCCTCCCGTCAGCCCCAGCATTTT
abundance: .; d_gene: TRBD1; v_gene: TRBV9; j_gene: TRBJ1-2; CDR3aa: CASSPGTGYAYGYTF; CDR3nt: TGTGCCAGCAGCCCCGGGACAGGGTACGCCTATGGCTACACCTTC
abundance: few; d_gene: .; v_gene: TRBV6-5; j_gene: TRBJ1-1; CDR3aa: CASRAGVNTEAFF; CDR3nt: TGTGCCAGCAGGGCAGGGGTTAACACTGAAGCTTTCTTT